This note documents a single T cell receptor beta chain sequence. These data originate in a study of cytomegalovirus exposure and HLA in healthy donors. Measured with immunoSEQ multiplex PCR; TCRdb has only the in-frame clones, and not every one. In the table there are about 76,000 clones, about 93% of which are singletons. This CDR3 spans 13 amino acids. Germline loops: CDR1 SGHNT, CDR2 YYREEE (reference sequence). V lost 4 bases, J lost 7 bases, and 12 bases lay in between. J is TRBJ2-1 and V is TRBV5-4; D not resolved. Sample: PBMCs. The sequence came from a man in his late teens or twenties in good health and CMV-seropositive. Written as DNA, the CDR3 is TGTGCCAGCAGCCTCAAGCCACGGAATGAGCAGTTCTTC. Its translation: CASSLKPRNEQFF.